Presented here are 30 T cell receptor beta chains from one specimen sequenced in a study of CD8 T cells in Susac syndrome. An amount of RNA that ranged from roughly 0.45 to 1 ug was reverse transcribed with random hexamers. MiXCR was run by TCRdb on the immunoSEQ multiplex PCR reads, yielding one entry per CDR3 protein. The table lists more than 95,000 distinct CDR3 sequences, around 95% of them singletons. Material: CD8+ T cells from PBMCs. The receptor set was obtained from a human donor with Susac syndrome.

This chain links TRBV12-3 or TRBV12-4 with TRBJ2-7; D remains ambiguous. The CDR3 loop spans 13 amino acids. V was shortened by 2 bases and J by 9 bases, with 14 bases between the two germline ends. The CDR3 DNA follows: TGTGCCAGCAGTTTACCGGATCCTCTGGGGCAGTACTTC. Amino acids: CASSLPDPLGQYF.

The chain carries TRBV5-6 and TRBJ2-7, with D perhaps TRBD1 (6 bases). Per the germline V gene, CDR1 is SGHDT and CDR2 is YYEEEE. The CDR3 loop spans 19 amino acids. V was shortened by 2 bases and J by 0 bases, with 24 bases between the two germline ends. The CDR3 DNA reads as TGTGCCAGCAGCTTTCGGGACACGAATCCGACCCTAAGCTCCTACGAGCAGTACTTC. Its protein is CASSFRDTNPTLSSYEQYF.

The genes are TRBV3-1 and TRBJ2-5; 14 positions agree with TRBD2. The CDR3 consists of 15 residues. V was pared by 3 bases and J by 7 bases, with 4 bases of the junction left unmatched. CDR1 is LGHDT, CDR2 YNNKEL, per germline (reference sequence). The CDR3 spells CASSQTSGGAGTQYF. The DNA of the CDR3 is TGTGCCAGCAGCCAGACTAGCGGGGGGGCGGGGACCCAGTACTTC.

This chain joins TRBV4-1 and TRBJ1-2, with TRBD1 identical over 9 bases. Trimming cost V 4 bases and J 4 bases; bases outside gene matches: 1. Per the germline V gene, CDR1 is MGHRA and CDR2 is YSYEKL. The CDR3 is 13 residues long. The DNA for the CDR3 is TGCGCCAGCAGCCGGACAGGGGCCTATGGCTACACCTTC. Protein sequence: CASSRTGAYGYTF.

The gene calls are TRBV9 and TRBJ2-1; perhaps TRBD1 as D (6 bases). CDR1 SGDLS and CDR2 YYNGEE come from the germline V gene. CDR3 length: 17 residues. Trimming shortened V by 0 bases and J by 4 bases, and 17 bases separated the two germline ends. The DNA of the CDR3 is TGTGCCAGCAGCGTAGGTACAGGGATCCCGCCTTACAATGAGCAGTTCTTC. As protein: CASSVGTGIPPYNEQFF.

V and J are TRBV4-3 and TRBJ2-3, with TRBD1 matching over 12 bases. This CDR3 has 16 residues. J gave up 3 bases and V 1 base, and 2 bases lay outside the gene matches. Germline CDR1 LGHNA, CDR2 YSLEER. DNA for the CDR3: TGCGCCAGCAGCCAAGCGGGACAGGGGGCGACAGATACGCAGTATTTT. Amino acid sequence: CASSQAGQGATDTQYF.

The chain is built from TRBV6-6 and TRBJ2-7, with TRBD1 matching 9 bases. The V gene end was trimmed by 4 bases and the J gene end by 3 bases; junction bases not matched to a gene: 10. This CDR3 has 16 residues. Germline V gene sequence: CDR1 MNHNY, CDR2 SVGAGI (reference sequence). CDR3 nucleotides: TGTGCCAGCAGTTCTACCGGCGAGGGACAGGGCTACGAGCAGTACTTC. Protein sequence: CASSSTGEGQGYEQYF.

The CDR3: CAWSGSSDTQYF. The DNA of the CDR3 is TGTGCCTGGAGCGGGAGCTCAGATACGCAGTATTTT. V usage is TRBV30 and J usage is TRBJ2-3; TRBD2 is a possible D gene (6 bases). Looked up from germline, CDR1 is GTSNPN and CDR2 is SVGIG (reference sequence). The V end was cut by 3 bases, the J end by 4 bases, with 8 bases between. The CDR3 spans 12 residues.

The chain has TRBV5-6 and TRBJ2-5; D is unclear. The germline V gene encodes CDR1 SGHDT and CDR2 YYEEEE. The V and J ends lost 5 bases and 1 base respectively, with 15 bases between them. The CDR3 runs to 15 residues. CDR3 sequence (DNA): TGTGCCAGCAGTCTTGACATACTCCGCCAAGAGACCCAGTACTTC. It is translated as CASSLDILRQETQYF. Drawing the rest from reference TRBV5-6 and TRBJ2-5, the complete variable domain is DAGVTQSPTHLIKTRGQQVTLRCSPKSGHDTVSWYQQALGQGPQFIFQYYEEEERQRGNFPDRFSGHQFPNYSSELNVNALLLGDSALYLCASSLDILRQETQYFGPGTRLLVL.

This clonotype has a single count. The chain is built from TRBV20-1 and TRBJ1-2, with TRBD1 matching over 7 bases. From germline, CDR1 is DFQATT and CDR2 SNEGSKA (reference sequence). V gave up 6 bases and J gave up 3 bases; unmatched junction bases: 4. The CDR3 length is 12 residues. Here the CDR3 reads CSAPGQHYGYTF. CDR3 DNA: TGCAGTGCCCCGGGACAGCACTATGGCTACACCTTC.

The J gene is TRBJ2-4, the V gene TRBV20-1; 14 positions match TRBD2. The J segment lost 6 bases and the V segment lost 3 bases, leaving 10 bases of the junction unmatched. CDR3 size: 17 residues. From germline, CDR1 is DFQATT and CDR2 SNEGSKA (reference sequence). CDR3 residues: CSARDHSGTSGRNIQYF. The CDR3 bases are TGCAGTGCTAGGGATCATTCAGGGACTAGCGGGAGAAACATTCAGTACTTC.

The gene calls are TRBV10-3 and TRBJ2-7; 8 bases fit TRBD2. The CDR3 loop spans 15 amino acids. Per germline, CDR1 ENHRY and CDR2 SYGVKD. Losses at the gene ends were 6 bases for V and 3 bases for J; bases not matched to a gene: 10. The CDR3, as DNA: TGTGCCATCAGGGGGAGCGGGACTAGTGACTACGAGCAGTACTTC. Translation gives CAIRGSGTSDYEQYF.

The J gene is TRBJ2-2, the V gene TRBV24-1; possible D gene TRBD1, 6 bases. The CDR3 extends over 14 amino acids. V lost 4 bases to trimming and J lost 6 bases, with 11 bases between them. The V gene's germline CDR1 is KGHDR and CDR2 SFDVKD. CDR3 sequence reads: CATSEPGTSGELFF. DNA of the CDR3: TGTGCCACCAGTGAGCCTGGGACATCCGGGGAGCTGTTTTTT.

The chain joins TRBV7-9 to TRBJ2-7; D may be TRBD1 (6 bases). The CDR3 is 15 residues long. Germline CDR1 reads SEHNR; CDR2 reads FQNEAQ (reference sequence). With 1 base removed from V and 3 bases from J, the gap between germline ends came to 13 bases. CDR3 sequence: CASSLGGQLVYEQYF. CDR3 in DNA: TGTGCCAGCAGCTTAGGAGGACAGTTGGTCTACGAGCAGTACTTC.

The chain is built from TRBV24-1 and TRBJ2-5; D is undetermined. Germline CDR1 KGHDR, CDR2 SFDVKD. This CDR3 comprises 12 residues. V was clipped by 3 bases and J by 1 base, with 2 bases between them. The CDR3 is CATSDLQETQYF. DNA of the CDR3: TGTGCCACCAGTGATCTCCAAGAGACCCAGTACTTC.

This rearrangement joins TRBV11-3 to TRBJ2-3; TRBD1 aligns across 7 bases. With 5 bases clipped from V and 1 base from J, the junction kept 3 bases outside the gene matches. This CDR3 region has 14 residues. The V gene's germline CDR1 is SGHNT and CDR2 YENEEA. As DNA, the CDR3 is TGTGCCAGCAGCGACGGACAGGGCACAGATACGCAGTATTTT. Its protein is CASSDGQGTDTQYF.

CDR3 protein: CATSSSRRETQYF. The DNA of the CDR3 is TGTGCCACCAGCAGTTCCCGACGAGAGACCCAGTACTTC. The chain has TRBV15 and TRBJ2-5; the D is unclear. The CDR3 has 13 amino acids. With 3 bases removed from V and 4 bases from J, the gap between germline ends came to 9 bases. The germline V gene encodes CDR1 LNHNV and CDR2 YYDKDF (reference sequence).

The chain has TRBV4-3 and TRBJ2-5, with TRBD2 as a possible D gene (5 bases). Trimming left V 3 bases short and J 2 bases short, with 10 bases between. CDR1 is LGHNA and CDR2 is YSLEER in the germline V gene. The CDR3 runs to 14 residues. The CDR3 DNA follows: TGCGCCAGCAGCCACATTGAGGGTCAAGAGACCCAGTACTTC. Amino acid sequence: CASSHIEGQETQYF.

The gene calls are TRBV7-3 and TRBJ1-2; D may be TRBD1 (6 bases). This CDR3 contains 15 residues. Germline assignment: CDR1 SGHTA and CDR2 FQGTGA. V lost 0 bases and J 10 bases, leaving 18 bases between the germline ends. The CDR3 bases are TGTGCCAGCAGCTTAACAGGGGACGGTCGGACAGACTACACCTTC. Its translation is CASSLTGDGRTDYTF.

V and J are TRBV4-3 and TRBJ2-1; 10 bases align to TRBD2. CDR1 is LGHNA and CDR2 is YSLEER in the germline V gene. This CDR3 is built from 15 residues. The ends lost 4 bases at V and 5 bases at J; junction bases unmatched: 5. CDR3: CASSPGLAENNEQFF. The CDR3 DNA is TGCGCCAGCAGCCCAGGACTAGCGGAAAACAATGAGCAGTTCTTC.

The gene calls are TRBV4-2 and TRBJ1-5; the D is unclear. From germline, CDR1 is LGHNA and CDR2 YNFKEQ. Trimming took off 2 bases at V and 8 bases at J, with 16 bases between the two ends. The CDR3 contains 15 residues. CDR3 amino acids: CASSQTTRSSEPQHF. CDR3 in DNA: TGTGCCAGCAGCCAAACGACAAGGAGCTCGGAGCCCCAGCATTTT.

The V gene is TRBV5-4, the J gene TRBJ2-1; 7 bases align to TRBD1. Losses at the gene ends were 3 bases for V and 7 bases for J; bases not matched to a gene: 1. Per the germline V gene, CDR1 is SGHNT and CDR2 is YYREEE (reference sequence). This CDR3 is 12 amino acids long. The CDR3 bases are TGTGCCAGCAGCTCACAGGGGAATGAGCAGTTCTTC. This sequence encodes CASSSQGNEQFF.

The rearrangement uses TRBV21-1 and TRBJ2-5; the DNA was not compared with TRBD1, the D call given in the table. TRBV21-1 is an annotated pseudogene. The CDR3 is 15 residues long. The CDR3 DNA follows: TGTGCCAGCAGCAACATCGGGACAACCCAAGAGACCCAGTACTTC. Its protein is CASSNIGTTQETQYF.

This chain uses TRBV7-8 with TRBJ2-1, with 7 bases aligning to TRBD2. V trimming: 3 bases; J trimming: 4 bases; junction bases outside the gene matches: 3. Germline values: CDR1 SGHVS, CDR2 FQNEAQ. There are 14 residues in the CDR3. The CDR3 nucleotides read TGTGCCAGCAGCTTCGGGACTATTTACAATGAGCAGTTCTTC. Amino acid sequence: CASSFGTIYNEQFF.

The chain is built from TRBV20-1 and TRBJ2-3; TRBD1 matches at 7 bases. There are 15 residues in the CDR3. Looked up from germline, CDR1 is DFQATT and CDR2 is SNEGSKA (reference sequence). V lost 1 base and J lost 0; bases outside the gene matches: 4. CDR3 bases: TGCAGTGCTAGAGTCCCAGGGGGTAGCACAGATACGCAGTATTTT. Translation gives CSARVPGGSTDTQYF.

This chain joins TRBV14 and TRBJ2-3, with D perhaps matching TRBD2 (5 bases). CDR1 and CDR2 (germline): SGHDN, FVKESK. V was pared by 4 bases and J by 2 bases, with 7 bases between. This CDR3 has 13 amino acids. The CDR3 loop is CASSPRVTDTQYF. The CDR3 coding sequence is TGTGCCAGCAGCCCGAGGGTCACAGATACGCAGTATTTT. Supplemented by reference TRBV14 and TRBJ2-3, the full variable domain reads EAGVTQFPSHSVIEKGQTVTLRCDPISGHDNLYWYRRVMGKEIKFLLHFVKESKQDESGMPNNRFLAERTGGTYSTLKVQPAELEDSGVYFCASSPRVTDTQYFGPGTRLTVL.

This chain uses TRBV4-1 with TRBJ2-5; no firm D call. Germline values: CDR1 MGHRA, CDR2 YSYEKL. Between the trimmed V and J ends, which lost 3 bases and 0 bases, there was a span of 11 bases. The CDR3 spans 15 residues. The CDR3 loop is CASSQGPGHQETQYF. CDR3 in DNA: TGCGCCAGCAGCCAGGGTCCGGGCCACCAAGAGACCCAGTACTTC.

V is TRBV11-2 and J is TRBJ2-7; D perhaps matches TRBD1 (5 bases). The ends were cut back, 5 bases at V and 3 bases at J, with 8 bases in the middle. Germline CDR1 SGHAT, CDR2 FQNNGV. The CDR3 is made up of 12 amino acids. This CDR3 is CASSPDIYEQYF. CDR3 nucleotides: TGTGCCAGCAGCCCGGACATCTACGAGCAGTACTTC. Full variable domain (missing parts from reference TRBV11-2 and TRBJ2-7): EAGVAQSPRYKIIEKRQSVAFWCNPISGHATLYWYQQILGQGPKLLIQFQNNGVVDDSQLPKDRFSAERLKGVDSTLKIQPAKLEDSAVYLCASSPDIYEQYFGPGTRLTVT.

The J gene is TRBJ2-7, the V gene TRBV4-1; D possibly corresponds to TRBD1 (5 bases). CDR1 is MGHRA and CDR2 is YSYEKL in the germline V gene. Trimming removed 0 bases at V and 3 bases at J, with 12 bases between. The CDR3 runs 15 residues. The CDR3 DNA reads TGCGCCAGCAGCCAAGAGGGAAGGGGTTTCTACGAGCAGTACTTC. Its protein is CASSQEGRGFYEQYF.

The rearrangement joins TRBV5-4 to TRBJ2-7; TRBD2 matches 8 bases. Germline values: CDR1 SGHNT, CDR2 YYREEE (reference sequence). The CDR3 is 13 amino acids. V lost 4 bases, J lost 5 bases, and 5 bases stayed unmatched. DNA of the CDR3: TGTGCCAGCAGCATGAGCGGGAGTCACGAGCAGTACTTC. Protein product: CASSMSGSHEQYF.